These T cell receptor beta chains were read from a single sample in a study of blood T cells in healthy people across ages. TCRdb re-called the 5' RACE reads with MiXCR, one entry per CDR3 protein. The sample shows just under 900,000 distinct CDR3 sequences, under 35% of them seen only once. The sequencing input was blood. Source of these receptors: an elderly woman in good health. The CDR3 runs from the conserved cysteine through the conserved F or W. Each record gives: V gene, J gene, clone size, D gene, CDR3 DNA, CDR3 protein. D genes are given only for firm matches. The size field is filled for only some rows; it gives once, few, many or a size class.

v_gene: TRBV15
j_gene: TRBJ2-5
abundance: many
d_gene: TRBD1
CDR3nt: TGTGCCACCAGGACGGGACAGCCTTGGGAGACCCAGTACTTC
CDR3aa: CATRTGQPWETQYF

v_gene: TRBV7-2
j_gene: TRBJ2-3
abundance: NA
d_gene: TRBD1
CDR3nt: TGTGCCAGCAGCCGGGACAGAACCACAGATATGCAGTATTTT
CDR3aa: CASSRDRTTDMQYF

v_gene: TRBV6-6
j_gene: TRBJ1-2
abundance: many
d_gene: NA
CDR3nt: TGTGCCAGCAGTCAGGGACTGCTCCTCTATGGCTACACCTTC
CDR3aa: CASSQGLLLYGYTF

v_gene: TRBV7-2
j_gene: TRBJ2-5
abundance: NA
d_gene: NA
CDR3nt: TGTGCCAGCAGCTTAGATGGGCAGGCCCAAGAGACCCAGTACTTC
CDR3aa: CASSLDGQAQETQYF

v_gene: TRBV5-5
j_gene: TRBJ1-5
abundance: NA
d_gene: TRBD1
CDR3nt: TGTGCCAGCAGCCTTGGGACAGCCCTTCGGCCCCAGCATTTT
CDR3aa: CASSLGTALRPQHF

v_gene: TRBV5-1
j_gene: TRBJ1-2
abundance: many
d_gene: TRBD1
CDR3nt: TGCGCCAGCAGCGCGGACAGGGGAGGCTACACCTTC
CDR3aa: CASSADRGGYTF

v_gene: TRBV20-1
j_gene: TRBJ1-5
abundance: few
d_gene: NA
CDR3nt: TGCAGTGCTAGTTCCGGGGGAGATCAGCCCCAGCATTTT
CDR3aa: CSASSGGDQPQHF

v_gene: TRBV12-3/TRBV12-4
j_gene: TRBJ2-7
abundance: many
d_gene: NA
CDR3nt: TGCGCCAGCAGCCCGGGACAAAGCTCCTACGAGCAGTACTTC
CDR3aa: CASSPGQSSYEQYF

v_gene: TRBV7-2
j_gene: TRBJ1-1
abundance: few
d_gene: NA
CDR3nt: TGTGCCAGCAGACTAGACAGATTGAACACTGAAGCTTTCTTT
CDR3aa: CASRLDRLNTEAFF

v_gene: TRBV10-2
j_gene: TRBJ2-3
abundance: NA
d_gene: NA
CDR3nt: TGCGCCAGCAGGCCATCGGTAGCGGTGGGCACAGATACGCAGTATTTT
CDR3aa: CASRPSVAVGTDTQYF

v_gene: TRBV20-1
j_gene: TRBJ1-5
abundance: many
d_gene: NA
CDR3nt: TGCAGTGCGCACGCATCCGTTAATCAGCCCCAGCATTTT
CDR3aa: CSAHASVNQPQHF

v_gene: TRBV27
j_gene: TRBJ1-5
abundance: few
d_gene: NA
CDR3nt: TGTGCCAGCAGTCCCCGTCGGACAGATAATCAGCCCCAGCATTTT
CDR3aa: CASSPRRTDNQPQHF

v_gene: TRBV5-1
j_gene: TRBJ2-5
abundance: many
d_gene: NA
CDR3nt: TGCGCCAGCAGCTTCGCGCCCCGCACCAAACAAGAGACCCAGTACTTC
CDR3aa: CASSFAPRTKQETQYF

v_gene: TRBV5-1
j_gene: TRBJ2-5
abundance: NA
d_gene: NA
CDR3nt: TGCGCCAGCAGCCTAAACACACTAGGAACTCAAGAGACCCAGTACTTT
CDR3aa: CASSLNTLGTQETQYF

v_gene: TRBV18
j_gene: TRBJ2-5
abundance: NA
d_gene: NA
CDR3nt: TGTGCCAGCTCCCCCAACCGGCAGCCCCAAGAGACCCAGTACTTC
CDR3aa: CASSPNRQPQETQYF

v_gene: TRBV3-1
j_gene: TRBJ1-2
abundance: NA
d_gene: TRBD1
CDR3nt: TGTGCCAGCAGCCGGACAGGGGACTTGGGCTACACCTTC
CDR3aa: CASSRTGDLGYTF

v_gene: TRBV6-2/TRBV6-3
j_gene: TRBJ2-7
abundance: many
d_gene: TRBD1
CDR3nt: TGTGCCAGCAGAACCTCAGGGGGCAGCTACGAGCAGTACTTC
CDR3aa: CASRTSGGSYEQYF

v_gene: TRBV12-3/TRBV12-4
j_gene: TRBJ2-1
abundance: NA
d_gene: TRBD2
CDR3nt: TGTGCCAGCAGTTTTGGGACTAGCGGGGTTCGGGAGTTCTTC
CDR3aa: CASSFGTSGVREFF

v_gene: TRBV5-1
j_gene: TRBJ2-1
abundance: once
d_gene: TRBD1
CDR3nt: TGCGCCAGCAGCTTAGATGGACAGGGGTTAAGTGAGCAGTTCTTC
CDR3aa: CASSLDGQGLSEQFF

v_gene: TRBV9
j_gene: TRBJ2-4
abundance: NA
d_gene: TRBD1
CDR3nt: TGTGCCAGCTCTCTTGAGGGACAGCACTACAATGAGCAGTACTTC
CDR3aa: CASSLEGQHYNEQYF

v_gene: TRBV25-1
j_gene: TRBJ2-2
abundance: once
d_gene: NA
CDR3nt: TGTGCCAGCACGAGGAGCGCGCGCGGGACCGGGGAGCTGTTTTTT
CDR3aa: CASTRSARGTGELFF

v_gene: TRBV20-1
j_gene: TRBJ2-1
abundance: NA
d_gene: NA
CDR3nt: TGCAGTGCTATCGGGACTTCCAACAATGAGCAGTTCTTC
CDR3aa: CSAIGTSNNEQFF

v_gene: TRBV3-1
j_gene: TRBJ2-3
abundance: NA
d_gene: TRBD2
CDR3nt: TGTGCCAGCAGCCAAGATGACCCTTTACTAGCGGGGGGCACAGATACGCAGTATTTT
CDR3aa: CASSQDDPLLAGGTDTQYF

v_gene: TRBV6-1
j_gene: TRBJ1-2
abundance: NA
d_gene: TRBD1
CDR3nt: TGTGCCAGCAGTCACACCGGGACAGGGGGGGACTATGGCTACACCTTC
CDR3aa: CASSHTGTGGDYGYTF

v_gene: TRBV27
j_gene: TRBJ1-2
abundance: NA
d_gene: TRBD1
CDR3nt: TGTGCCAGCAGTGATCGACAGGGGCGGAGTTATGGCTACACCTTC
CDR3aa: CASSDRQGRSYGYTF

v_gene: TRBV20-1
j_gene: TRBJ1-2
abundance: many
d_gene: TRBD1
CDR3nt: TGCAGTGCTAGGGCAGGGGGTTTAGGCTACACCTTC
CDR3aa: CSARAGGLGYTF

v_gene: TRBV21-1
j_gene: TRBJ1-5
abundance: NA
d_gene: NA
CDR3nt: TGTGCCAGCAGCGCGTCCCGGGACTTGCCGGATCAGCCCCAGCATTTT
CDR3aa: CASSASRDLPDQPQHF

v_gene: TRBV5-1
j_gene: TRBJ2-1
abundance: NA
d_gene: NA
CDR3nt: TGCGCCAGCAGCTTGCGGCCTAGCGTTTACTACAATGAGCAGTTCTTC
CDR3aa: CASSLRPSVYYNEQFF

v_gene: TRBV11-2
j_gene: TRBJ1-1
abundance: few
d_gene: NA
CDR3nt: TGTGCCAGCAGCCCGTGGGACACTGAAGCTTTCTTT
CDR3aa: CASSPWDTEAFF

v_gene: TRBV6-2/TRBV6-3
j_gene: TRBJ1-5
abundance: few
d_gene: TRBD1
CDR3nt: TGTGCCAGCAGGACCGGGACAGGGGGCCCCTATAGCAATCAGCCCCAGCATTTT
CDR3aa: CASRTGTGGPYSNQPQHF

v_gene: TRBV20-1
j_gene: TRBJ2-3
abundance: many
d_gene: NA
CDR3nt: TGCAGTGCTAGAGAGGCCGGGGGGCGCTCAGCGCAGTATTTT
CDR3aa: CSAREAGGRSAQYF

v_gene: TRBV12-3/TRBV12-4
j_gene: TRBJ2-2
abundance: NA
d_gene: TRBD2
CDR3nt: TGTGCCAGCTGGGAGGGCAACACCGGGGAGCTGTTTTTT
CDR3aa: CASWEGNTGELFF

v_gene: TRBV5-1
j_gene: TRBJ1-1
abundance: once
d_gene: NA
CDR3nt: TGCGCCAGCAGCCCGTTGACGGGGGGCTTGAACACTGAAGCTTTCTTT
CDR3aa: CASSPLTGGLNTEAFF

v_gene: TRBV7-9
j_gene: TRBJ1-1
abundance: NA
d_gene: TRBD1
CDR3nt: TGTGCCAGCAGCTTAGGGACAGGGTATACTGAAGCTTTCTTT
CDR3aa: CASSLGTGYTEAFF

v_gene: TRBV3-1
j_gene: TRBJ2-1
abundance: NA
d_gene: NA
CDR3nt: TGTGCCAGCAGCCAAGGAACTACGTTTCCGGGACCGAAGGGACAAGAGACCCAGTTCTTC
CDR3aa: CASSQGTTFPGPKGQETQFF

v_gene: TRBV29-1
j_gene: TRBJ1-2
abundance: once
d_gene: TRBD1
CDR3nt: TGCAGCGTTGATATGGACAGGGGAGGCTACACCTTC
CDR3aa: CSVDMDRGGYTF

v_gene: TRBV10-2
j_gene: TRBJ1-2
abundance: many
d_gene: NA
CDR3nt: TGCGCCAGCAGTGAGTCGCGGGGGATGGGGGGCTACACCTTC
CDR3aa: CASSESRGMGGYTF